What follows are 20 T cell receptor beta chains derived from one specimen sequenced in a study of cytomegalovirus exposure and HLA in healthy donors. The protocol was immunoSEQ multiplex PCR, while the TCRdb copy is restricted to in-frame clones and leaves out a portion. Of 100,000 to 150,000 clones in the sample, around 94% were seen once. The sequenced sample was PBMCs. The receptors here all came from a woman between 18 and 30 years old in good health and CMV-seronegative.

The sample holds one count of this clone. The chain carries TRBV11-2 and TRBJ1-1; D unresolved. CDR1 is SGHAT and CDR2 is FQNNGV in the germline V gene. The CDR3 contains 15 residues. Trimming removed 0 bases from V and 1 base from J, with 9 bases in between. The CDR3: CASSLERQWNTEAFF. The CDR3 nucleotides read TGTGCCAGCAGCTTAGAACGCCAGTGGAACACTGAAGCTTTCTTT.

V and J are TRBV6-4 and TRBJ2-2; D gene unclear. The CDR3 length is 14 residues. Germline CDR1 and CDR2: MRHNA and SNTAGT. Trimming removed 3 bases at V and 6 bases at J, with 11 bases between. Here the CDR3 DNA reads TGTGCCAGCAGTGAGGCGGTTGATTCCGGGGAGCTGTTTTTT. Translated, it gives CASSEAVDSGELFF.

The genes are TRBV11-2 and TRBJ2-6; the D gene is possibly TRBD1 (7 bases). The germline V and J ends were trimmed by 1 base and 0 bases, with 16 bases remaining between them. Germline V gene sequence: CDR1 SGHAT, CDR2 FQNNGV. This CDR3 is built from 19 residues. CDR3 coding DNA: TGTGCCAGCAGCTTAGTTTTCCAGGGGGGTTCCTCTGGGGCCAACGTCCTGACTTTC. This gives the protein CASSLVFQGGSSGANVLTF.

The chain employs TRBV7-9 and TRBJ2-2; D is unclear. The germline gives CDR1 SEHNR, CDR2 FQNEAQ (reference sequence). The CDR3 has 13 amino acids. The V end lost 1 base, the J end lost 7 bases, and 7 bases lay between the germline ends. The CDR3 DNA sequence: TGTGCCAGCAGCTTAGTCGCGGACGGGGAGCTGTTTTTT. As protein: CASSLVADGELFF.

The CDR3 sequence is CASSSTGMNTEAFF. The CDR3 bases are TGCGCCAGCAGCAGCACAGGAATGAACACTGAAGCTTTCTTT. The chain is built from TRBV5-1 and TRBJ1-1; tentative D call: TRBD1 (5 bases). Trimming took off 4 bases at V and 0 bases at J, with 10 bases between the two ends. The CDR3 is 14 residues long. Germline-derived CDR1 and CDR2 are SGHRS and YFSETQ.

The chain joins TRBV5-1 to TRBJ2-1, with unresolved D. This CDR3 is built from 13 residues. The V gene lost 2 bases and the J gene lost 12 bases, with 15 bases spanning the gap. Germline V CDR1 and CDR2: SGHRS, YFSETQ. CDR3 DNA sequence: TGCGCCAGCAGCTTAGACGGAGAATGGTCGCAGTTCTTC. Its protein is CASSLDGEWSQFF.

This clone was detected only once. The chain has TRBV5-1 and TRBJ1-4; 7 positions agree with TRBD1. J was trimmed by 5 bases and V by 2 bases; bases with no gene match: 6. Per the germline V gene, CDR1 is SGHRS and CDR2 is YFSETQ. This CDR3 spans 15 amino acids. The chain's CDR3 is CASSLGGQINEKLFF. CDR3 DNA: TGCGCCAGCAGCTTAGGGGGACAGATAAATGAAAAACTGTTTTTT.

The J gene is TRBJ1-4, the V gene TRBV28; TRBD1 aligns across 7 bases. Germline V gene data show CDR1 as MDHEN and CDR2 as SYDVKM. V was clipped by 2 bases and J by 0 bases; unmatched bases: 6. The CDR3 extends over 17 amino acids. CDR3 in amino acids: CASSLNPGTATNEKLFF. The CDR3 bases are TGTGCCAGCAGTTTAAACCCCGGGACAGCAACTAATGAAAAACTGTTTTTT. The full variable domain, with the rest looked up from reference TRBV28 and TRBJ1-4, is DVKVTQSSRYLVKRTGEKVFLECVQDMDHENMFWYRQDPGLGLRLIYFSYDVKMKEKGDIPEGYSVSREKKERFSLILESASTNQTSMYLCASSLNPGTATNEKLFFGSGTQLSVL.

The V and J genes are TRBV7-3 and TRBJ2-3; D unclear. The CDR3 has 14 amino acids. Trimming removed 5 bases from V and 1 base from J, with 10 bases in between. The germline V gene encodes CDR1 SGHTA and CDR2 FQGTGA. This CDR3 is CASSPSSGTDTQYF. CDR3 DNA: TGTGCCAGCAGCCCGTCAAGCGGCACAGATACGCAGTATTTT. The variable domain in full, completed from reference TRBV7-3 and TRBJ2-3, reads GAGVSQTPSNKVTEKGKYVELRCDPISGHTALYWYRQSLGQGPEFLIYFQGTGAADDSGLPNDRFFAVRPEGSVSTLKIQRTERGDSAVYLCASSPSSGTDTQYFGPGTRLTVL.

The chain couples TRBV6-6 to TRBJ1-1; TRBD1 aligns across 9 bases. J gave up 5 bases and V 4 bases, and 8 bases lay outside the gene matches. The V gene's germline CDR1 is MNHNY and CDR2 SVGAGI (reference sequence). The CDR3 runs 15 residues. This CDR3 is CASSFTGGVQTEAFF. CDR3 sequence (DNA): TGTGCCAGCAGTTTTACAGGGGGCGTTCAAACTGAAGCTTTCTTT.

The chain employs TRBV30 and TRBJ1-5; TRBD1 might be the D (5 bases). The germline CDR1 and CDR2 sequences are GTSNPN and SVGIG (reference sequence). This CDR3 has 13 amino acids. The V gene lost 5 bases and the J gene lost 3 bases, with 11 bases spanning the gap. The CDR3, as DNA: TGTGCCTGGGGTGGACAAGACAATCAGCCCCAGCATTTT. Its protein product is CAWGGQDNQPQHF.

This chain uses TRBV4-1 with TRBJ2-7; 10 bases match TRBD2. This CDR3 spans 16 amino acids. V trimming: 0 bases; J trimming: 3 bases; junction bases outside the gene matches: 5. The germline CDR1 and CDR2 sequences are MGHRA and YSYEKL. In nucleotides, the CDR3 is TGCGCCAGCAGCCAAGAAGCTAGCGGGAGCCTCTACGAGCAGTACTTC. It encodes CASSQEASGSLYEQYF.

CDR3 region: CASSLGSPVGELFF. CDR3 sequence (DNA): TGTGCCAGCAGCTTAGGTTCCCCCGTCGGGGAGCTGTTTTTT. The V call is TRBV7-2, the J call TRBJ2-2, with D hard to call. CDR1 is SGHTA and CDR2 is FQGNSA in the germline V gene. The CDR3 totals 14 residues. Trimming removed 1 base at V and 7 bases at J, with 10 bases between.

The chain uses TRBV6-1 and TRBJ1-1; no firm D call. The CDR3 totals 14 residues. Germline V lookup: CDR1 MNHNS, CDR2 SASEGT. V gave up 3 bases and J gave up 0 bases, with 8 bases separating them. Here the CDR3 reads CASSESQLNTEAFF. The CDR3 DNA follows: TGTGCCAGCAGTGAGTCACAGTTGAACACTGAAGCTTTCTTT.

The rearrangement uses TRBV6-5 and TRBJ1-5; tentatively, D is TRBD1 (5 bases). The germline V gene encodes CDR1 MNHEY and CDR2 SVGAGI. Deletions cut 2 bases from V and 5 bases from J, with 16 bases between. The CDR3 loop spans 16 amino acids. CDR3 protein: CASSYLPKGLDQPQHF. The CDR3 DNA reads TGTGCCAGCAGTTACCTACCAAAGGGACTTGATCAGCCCCAGCATTTT.

The chain employs TRBV19 and TRBJ1-4, with 8 nucleotides matching TRBD1. Germline V CDR1 and CDR2: LNHDA, SQIVND (reference sequence). Trimming cost V 1 base and J 12 bases; bases outside gene matches: 4. This CDR3 is 13 amino acids long. The CDR3 spells CASSIVWGQELFF. The CDR3 DNA is TGTGCCAGTAGTATAGTTTGGGGACAGGAACTGTTTTTT.

The CDR3 loop is CASSLGQAGTGELFF. In DNA, the CDR3 is TGTGCCAGCAGCTTGGGGCAGGCGGGGACCGGGGAGCTGTTTTTT. The rearrangement links TRBV5-6 to TRBJ2-2; a possible D gene is TRBD2 (6 bases). This CDR3 comprises 15 residues. The V end was cut by 0 bases, the J end by 5 bases, with 11 bases between. The V gene's germline CDR1 is SGHDT and CDR2 YYEEEE.

The V gene is TRBV28, the J gene TRBJ1-1; D is ambiguous. The CDR3 is made up of 12 amino acids. V lost 7 bases, J lost 1 base, and 7 bases lay in between. Per germline, CDR1 MDHEN and CDR2 SYDVKM. The CDR3 DNA reads as TGTGCCAGCACCCCGGGGAACACTGAAGCTTTCTTT. Translation: CASTPGNTEAFF.

V usage is TRBV7-9 and J usage is TRBJ1-6; D is unresolved. The CDR3 length is 15 residues. V was trimmed by 3 bases and J by 9 bases, leaving 15 bases between them. Germline V gives CDR1 SEHNR, CDR2 FQNEAQ (reference sequence). CDR3 nucleotides: TGTGCCAGCAGCTTTGCGGGCCAGCTCACTTCACCCCTCCACTTT. Amino acids: CASSFAGQLTSPLHF.

V gene TRBV28 combines with J gene TRBJ1-6; D is unclear. CDR1 and CDR2 (germline): MDHEN, SYDVKM. Trimming removed 4 bases at V and 4 bases at J, with 8 bases between. The CDR3 loop spans 14 amino acids. The CDR3 loop is CASSSVIYNSPLHF. CDR3 bases: TGTGCCAGCAGTTCCGTTATATATAATTCACCCCTCCACTTT.